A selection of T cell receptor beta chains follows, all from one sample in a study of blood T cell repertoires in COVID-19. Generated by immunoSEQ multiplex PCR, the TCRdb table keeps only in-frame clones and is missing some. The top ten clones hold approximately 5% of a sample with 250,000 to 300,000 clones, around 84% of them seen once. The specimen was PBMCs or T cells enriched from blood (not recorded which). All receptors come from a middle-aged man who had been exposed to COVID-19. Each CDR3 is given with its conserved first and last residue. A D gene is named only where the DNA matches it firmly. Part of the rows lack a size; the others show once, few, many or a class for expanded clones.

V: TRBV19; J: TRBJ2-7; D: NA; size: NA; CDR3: CASSIGRRGQASYEQYF; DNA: TGTGCCAGTAGTATCGGGCGCAGGGGCCAGGCGTCCTACGAGCAGTACTTC
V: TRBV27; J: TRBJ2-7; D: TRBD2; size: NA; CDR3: CASSLSGLAGSYEQYF; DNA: TGTGCCAGCAGTTTATCTGGTCTAGCGGGGTCCTACGAGCAGTACTTC
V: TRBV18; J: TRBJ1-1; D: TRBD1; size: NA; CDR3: CASSPPVGQVGTEAFF; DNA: TGTGCCAGCTCACCACCGGTCGGACAGGTGGGGACTGAAGCTTTCTTT
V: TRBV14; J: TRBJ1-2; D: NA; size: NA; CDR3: CASSPVGGNYGYTF; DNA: TGTGCCAGCAGCCCGGTCGGCGGAAACTATGGCTACACCTTC
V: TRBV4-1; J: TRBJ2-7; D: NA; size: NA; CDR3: CASSRTPTYEQYF; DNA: TGCGCCAGCAGCCGAACTCCGACCTACGAGCAGTACTTC
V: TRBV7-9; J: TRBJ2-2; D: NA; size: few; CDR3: CASSLTKTGELFF; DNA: TGTGCCAGCAGCTTGACAAAAACCGGGGAGCTGTTTTTT
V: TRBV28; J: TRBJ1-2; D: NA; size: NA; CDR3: CASATRNYGYTF; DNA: TGTGCCAGCGCCACCCGGAACTATGGCTACACCTTC
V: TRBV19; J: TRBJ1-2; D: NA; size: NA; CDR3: CASSKEGNYGYTF; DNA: TGTGCCAGTAGTAAGGAGGGGAACTATGGCTACACCTTC
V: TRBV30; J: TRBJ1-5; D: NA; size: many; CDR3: CAWSLSGNQPQHF; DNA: TGTGCCTGGAGTCTTTCGGGTAATCAGCCCCAGCATTTT
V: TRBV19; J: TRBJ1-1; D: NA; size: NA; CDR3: CASSPDRWNTEAFF; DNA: TGTGCCAGTAGCCCAGACAGGTGGAACACTGAAGCTTTCTTT
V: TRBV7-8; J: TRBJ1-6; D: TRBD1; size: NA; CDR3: CASSIGQDSPLHF; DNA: TGTGCCAGCAGCATCGGACAGGACTCACCCCTCCACTTT
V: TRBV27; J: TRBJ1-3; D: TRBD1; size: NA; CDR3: CASRRTGAGNTIYF; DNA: TGTGCCAGTAGACGGACAGGGGCTGGAAACACCATATATTTT
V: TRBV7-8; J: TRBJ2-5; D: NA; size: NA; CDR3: CASSLGTIGDQETQYF; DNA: TGTGCCAGCAGCTTAGGGACTATCGGAGACCAAGAGACCCAGTACTTC
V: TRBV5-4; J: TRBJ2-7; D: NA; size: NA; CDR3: CASSRQQTYEQYF; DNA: TGTGCCAGCAGCCGACAGCAAACCTACGAGCAGTACTTC
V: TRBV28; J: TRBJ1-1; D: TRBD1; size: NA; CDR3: CASSFDQGAHDTEAFF; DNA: TGTGCCAGCAGTTTCGACCAGGGGGCGCATGACACTGAAGCTTTCTTT
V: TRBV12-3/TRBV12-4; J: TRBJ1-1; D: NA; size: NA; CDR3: CASSFKTEAEAFF; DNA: TGTGCCAGCAGTTTTAAGACCGAGGCTGAAGCTTTCTTT
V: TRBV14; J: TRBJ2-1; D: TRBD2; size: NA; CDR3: CASSHSGSGRNEQFF; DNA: TGTGCCAGCAGCCACAGTGGTAGCGGGAGGAATGAGCAGTTCTTC
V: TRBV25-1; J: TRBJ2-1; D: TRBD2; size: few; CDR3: CASSDRLAGADEQFF; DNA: TGTGCCAGCAGTGATCGACTAGCGGGAGCCGATGAGCAGTTCTTC
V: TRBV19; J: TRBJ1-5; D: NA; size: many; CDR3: CASNSEPGQTSRQPQHF; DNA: TGTGCCAGTAACTCCGAACCGGGACAAACATCGCGGCAGCCCCAGCATTTT
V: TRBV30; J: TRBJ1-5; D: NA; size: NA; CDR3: CAWSVRDQPQHF; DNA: TGTGCCTGGAGTGTACGCGATCAGCCCCAGCATTTT
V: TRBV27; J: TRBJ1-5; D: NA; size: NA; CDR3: CASSFSPSNQPQHF; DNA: TGTGCCAGCAGTTTTAGTCCGAGCAATCAGCCCCAGCATTTT
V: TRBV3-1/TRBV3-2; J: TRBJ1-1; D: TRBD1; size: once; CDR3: CASSHTGDTEAFF; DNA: TGTGCCAGCAGCCATACAGGGGATACTGAAGCTTTCTTT
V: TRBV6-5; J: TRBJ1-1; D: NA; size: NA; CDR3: CASSPQGDTEAFF; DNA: TGTGCCAGCAGTCCACAGGGTGACACTGAAGCTTTCTTT
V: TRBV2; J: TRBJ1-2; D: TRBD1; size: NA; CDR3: CASSLDDRAGSYTF; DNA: TGTGCCAGCAGTTTGGACGACAGGGCAGGCAGCTACACCTTC
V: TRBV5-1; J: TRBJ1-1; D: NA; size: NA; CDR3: CASSLQALGTEAFF; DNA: TGCGCCAGCAGCTTACAGGCCTTGGGGACTGAAGCTTTCTTT
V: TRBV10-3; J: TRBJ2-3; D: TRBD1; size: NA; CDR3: CAITESPGTGGADTQYF; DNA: TGTGCCATCACCGAGAGCCCCGGGACAGGGGGGGCAGATACGCAGTATTTT
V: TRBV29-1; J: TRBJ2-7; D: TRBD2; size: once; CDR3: CSVGSGSYEQYF; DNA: TGCAGCGTTGGGAGCGGGAGTTACGAGCAGTACTTC
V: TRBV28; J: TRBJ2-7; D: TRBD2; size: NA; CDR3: CASPGRGSSYEQYF; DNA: TGTGCCAGCCCTGGGCGGGGGAGTTCCTACGAGCAGTACTTC
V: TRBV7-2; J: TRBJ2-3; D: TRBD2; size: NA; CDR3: CASSFQAGGLDTQYF; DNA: TGTGCCAGCAGCTTCCAAGCGGGAGGGCTCGATACGCAGTATTTT
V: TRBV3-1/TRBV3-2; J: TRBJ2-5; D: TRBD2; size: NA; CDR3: CASSPGLAGNHQETQYF; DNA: TGTGCCAGCAGCCCAGGACTAGCGGGGAATCACCAAGAGACCCAGTACTTC
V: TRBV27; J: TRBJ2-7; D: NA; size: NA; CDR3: CASSLSLGSGITYEQYF; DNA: TGTGCCAGCAGTTTATCCCTGGGGAGCGGTATTACCTACGAGCAGTACTTC
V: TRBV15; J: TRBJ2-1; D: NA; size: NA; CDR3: CATSRVGGNEQFF; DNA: TGTGCCACCAGCAGAGTGGGGGGCAATGAGCAGTTCTTC
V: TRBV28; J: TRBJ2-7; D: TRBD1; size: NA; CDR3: CASNPGQTHTYEQYF; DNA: TGTGCCAGCAATCCGGGACAGACACATACCTACGAGCAGTACTTC
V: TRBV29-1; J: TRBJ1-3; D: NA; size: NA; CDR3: CSVTGGNTIYF; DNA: TGCAGCGTAACCGGTGGAAACACCATATATTTT
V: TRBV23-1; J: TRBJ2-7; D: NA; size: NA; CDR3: CATRGSGEQYF; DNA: TGCGCCACCCGAGGGTCCGGCGAGCAGTACTTC
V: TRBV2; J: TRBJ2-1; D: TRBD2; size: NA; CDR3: CASSESRTSGSSYNEQFF; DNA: TGTGCCAGCAGTGAGTCCCGGACTAGCGGGAGTTCGTACAATGAGCAGTTCTTC
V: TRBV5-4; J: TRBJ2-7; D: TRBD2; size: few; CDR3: CASSPQREPYEQYF; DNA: TGTGCCAGCAGCCCCCAGCGGGAGCCTTACGAGCAGTACTTC
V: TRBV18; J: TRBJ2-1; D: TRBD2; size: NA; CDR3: CASSPESGTPLWFF; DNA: TGTGCCAGCTCACCGGAGAGCGGGACTCCACTTTGGTTCTTC
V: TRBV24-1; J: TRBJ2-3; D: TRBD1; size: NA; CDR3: CATSDEGQGVTDTQYF; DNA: TGTGCCACCAGTGATGAAGGACAGGGTGTCACAGATACGCAGTATTTT
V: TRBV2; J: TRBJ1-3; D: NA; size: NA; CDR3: CASSDTGTGNTIYF; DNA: TGTGCCAGCAGTGATACAGGGACAGGAAACACCATATATTTT
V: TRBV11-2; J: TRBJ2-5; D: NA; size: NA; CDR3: CACGWETQYF; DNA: TGTGCCTGCGGGTGGGAGACCCAGTACTTC
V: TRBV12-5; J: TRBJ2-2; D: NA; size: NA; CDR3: CASGLVRDSGELFF; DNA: TGTGCTAGTGGTTTGGTACGCGATTCGGGGGAGCTGTTTTTT
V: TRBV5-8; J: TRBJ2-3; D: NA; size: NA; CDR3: CASRPVPGLVTDTQYF; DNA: TGTGCCAGCAGGCCGGTACCGGGACTTGTCACAGATACGCAGTATTTT
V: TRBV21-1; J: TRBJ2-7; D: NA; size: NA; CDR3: CASSKTNSDHSGDYYEQYF; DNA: TGTGCCAGCAGCAAGACCAACTCGGACCATAGCGGAGACTACTACGAGCAGTACTTC
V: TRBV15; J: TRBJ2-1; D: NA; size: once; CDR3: CATSLRGSEQFF; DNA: TGTGCCACCAGCCTCCGGGGGAGTGAGCAGTTCTTC
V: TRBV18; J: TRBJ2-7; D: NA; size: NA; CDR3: CASSPGLYEQYF; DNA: TGTGCCAGCTCACCAGGCCTCTACGAGCAGTACTTC
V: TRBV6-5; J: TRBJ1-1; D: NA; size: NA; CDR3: CASSLQANTEAFF; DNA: TGTGCCAGCAGCCTGCAGGCGAACACTGAAGCTTTCTTT
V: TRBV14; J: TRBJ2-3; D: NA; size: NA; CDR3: CASSQQPTSTDTQYF; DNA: TGTGCCAGCAGCCAGCAACCCACTAGCACAGATACGCAGTATTTT